This T cell receptor beta chain was profiled in a study of blood T cell repertoires in COVID-19. On the study more broadly: The United States, Italy and Spain supplied acute and convalescent COVID-19 samples.

Produced via immunoSEQ multiplex PCR; TCRdb's table is partial and in-frame only. Of about 130,000 clones in the sample, around 75% are singletons; the top ten hold about 5%. The source is a woman aged 65 to 85 with COVID-19, enrolled during active disease. Sequenced input: peripheral blood.

The DNA of the CDR3 is TGTGCCAGCAGCCCCCTTAACCGACAGGCTACCTACGAGCAGTACTTC. It yields the protein CASSPLNRQATYEQYF. This chain links TRBV7-8 with TRBJ2-7, with a tentative D call TRBD1 (6 bases). Per the germline V gene, CDR1 is SGHVS and CDR2 is FQNEAQ. The CDR3 is made up of 16 amino acids. V was shortened by 5 bases and J by 2 bases, with 19 bases between the two germline ends. Full variable domain (outside the CDR3, taken from reference TRBV7-8 and TRBJ2-7): GAGVSQSPRYKVAKRGQDVALRCDPISGHVSLFWYQQALGQGPEFLTYFQNEAQLDKSGLPSDRFFAERPEGSVSTLKIQRTQQEDSAVYLCASSPLNRQATYEQYFGPGTRLTVT.